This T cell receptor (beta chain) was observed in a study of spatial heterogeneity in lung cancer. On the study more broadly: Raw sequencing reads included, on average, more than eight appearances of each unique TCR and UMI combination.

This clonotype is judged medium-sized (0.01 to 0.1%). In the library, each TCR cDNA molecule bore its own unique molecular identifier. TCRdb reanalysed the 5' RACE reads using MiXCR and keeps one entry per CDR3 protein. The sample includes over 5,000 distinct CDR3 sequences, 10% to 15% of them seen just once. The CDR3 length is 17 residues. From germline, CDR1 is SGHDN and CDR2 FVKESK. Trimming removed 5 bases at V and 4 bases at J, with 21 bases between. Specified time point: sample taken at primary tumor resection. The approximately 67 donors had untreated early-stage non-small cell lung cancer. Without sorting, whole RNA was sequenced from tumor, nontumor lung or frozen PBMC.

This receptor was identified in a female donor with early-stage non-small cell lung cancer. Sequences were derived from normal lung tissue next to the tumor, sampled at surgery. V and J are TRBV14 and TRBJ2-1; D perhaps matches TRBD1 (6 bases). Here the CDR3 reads CASSTHREFRYYNEQFF. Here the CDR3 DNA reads TGTGCCAGCAGCACCCACAGGGAGTTCCGATATTACAATGAGCAGTTCTTC.